Given below is one T cell receptor beta chain in context. Antigen unknown. A sample-barcoded 5' primer and a J-beta primer mix were used in a second PCR of roughly 6 to 12 cycles. A template-switch adaptor with 12 random nucleotides tagged each cDNA molecule. Using its own MiXCR run on the 5' RACE reads, TCRdb lists one record per CDR3 protein. The sample carries hundreds of thousands of distinct CDR3 sequences, around 42% recorded once. These data belong to a study of blood T cells in healthy people across ages. Study-wide context: The template switching approach captured approximately one barcoded beta molecule for every two T cells. Study results and caveats: PBMC samples, being unsorted, prevented any conclusive comparison of naive and antigen-experienced cells. Naive CD4+ cell counts and diversity both ran higher in long-lived than in aged donors.

Germline V lookup: CDR1 SNHLY, CDR2 FYNNEI. V was clipped by 6 bases and J by 1 base, with 21 bases between them. There are 17 residues in the CDR3. This sequence was found in a man aged 60-69 years in good health. Sequencing was performed on blood. This chain uses TRBV2 with TRBJ2-5, with D possibly TRBD1 on 6 matching bases. CDR3 in DNA: TGTGCCAGCAGAACGATCGTCGGGACACAGTTCCAAGAGACCCAGTACTTC. Its protein is CASRTIVGTQFQETQYF.